The 26 T cell receptor beta chains in this list originate from one sample, sequenced in a study of T-cell reconstitution after alpha-beta-depleted transplantation in children. TCRbeta library preparation incorporated unique molecular identifiers. MiXCR was run by TCRdb on the PCR reads, yielding one entry per CDR3 protein. Here the sample spans 600,000 to 700,000 distinct CDR3 sequences, roughly 15% being singletons. Sequenced material: PBMCs from the stem cell graft donor, taken from the stem cell graft. The receptors come from a human donor who donated a stem cell graft to a child with acute myeloid leukemia.

This clonotype has ten or more counts. The chain couples TRBV6-5 to TRBJ1-1; D unclear. Germline V CDR1 and CDR2: MNHEY, SVGAGI. This CDR3 has 14 residues. V was cut by 7 bases and J by 1 base, with 13 bases left in between. The CDR3 is CASTSGARNTEAFF. CDR3 nucleotides: TGTGCCAGCACCTCGGGTGCCAGGAACACTGAAGCTTTCTTT.

This clonotype was counted ten times or more. The chain uses TRBV20-1 and TRBJ1-6; D is uncertain. This CDR3 is 14 amino acids long. Germline CDR1 and CDR2: DFQATT and SNEGSKA (reference sequence). The V gene lost 5 bases and the J gene lost 7 bases, with 15 bases spanning the gap. The CDR3 nucleotides are TGCAGTGCTTTACCATCCGGCCGGAATTCACCCCTCCACTTT. Encoded protein: CSALPSGRNSPLHF.

In this sample, this clonotype turned up many times. V usage is TRBV20-1 and J usage is TRBJ2-5; D perhaps matches TRBD1 (6 bases). V was cut by 3 bases and J by 5 bases, with 19 bases left in between. The CDR3 totals 15 residues. Germline V lookup: CDR1 DFQATT, CDR2 SNEGSKA (reference sequence). CDR3 DNA sequence: TGCAGTGCTAGTCCCGGGCCCTCAGGGGCCGAGACCCAGTACTTC. This encodes CSASPGPSGAETQYF.

This clonotype was counted ten times or more. The chain links TRBV12-3 or TRBV12-4 to TRBJ2-7, with 10 bases matching TRBD1. The CDR3 runs 16 residues. With 7 bases clipped from V and 4 bases from J, the junction kept 13 bases outside the gene matches. The DNA for the CDR3 is TGTGCCAGCACCTCCTCCCAGGGACAGGGGTATTACGAGCAGTACTTC. Residues: CASTSSQGQGYYEQYF.

This clonotype was recorded many times. V is TRBV6-5 and J is TRBJ1-6; TRBD1 aligns across 7 bases. This CDR3 has 16 residues. Trimming took 5 bases from V and 8 from J; bases not matched to a gene: 12. Germline V gene data show CDR1 as MNHEY and CDR2 as SVGAGI. This CDR3 reads CASSTRQGAPYSPLHF. CDR3 in DNA: TGTGCCAGCAGTACTCGACAGGGAGCCCCATATTCACCCCTCCACTTT.

The chain recombines TRBV7-6 with TRBJ1-1, with 8 bases identical to TRBD1. V lost 4 bases to trimming and J lost 4 bases; unmatched junction nucleotides: 11. The CDR3 sequence is 16 residues long. Per germline, CDR1 SGHVS and CDR2 FNYEAQ. CDR3 residues: CASSSSRDRHGTEAFF. The CDR3 region has the DNA TGTGCCAGCAGCTCCTCCCGGGACAGGCATGGCACTGAAGCTTTCTTT.

This clonotype was counted only a few times. V usage is TRBV4-1 and J usage is TRBJ1-1, with 7 bases lining up with TRBD1. Germline assignment: CDR1 MGHRA and CDR2 YSYEKL. This CDR3 has 14 residues. V lost 1 base and J lost 10; bases outside the gene matches: 9. The CDR3 coding sequence is TGCGCCAGCAGCCAAGTGGGACAGAAGGGTGCAGCTTTCTTT. Protein: CASSQVGQKGAAFF.

This clonotype has just a few counts. The genes are TRBV5-5 and TRBJ2-6; D is tentatively TRBD1 or TRBD2 (5 bases each). The germline gives CDR1 SGHKS, CDR2 YYEKEE (reference sequence). Between the trimmed V and J ends, which lost 4 bases and 0 bases, there was a span of 14 bases. There are 17 residues in the CDR3. The CDR3 spells CASSLRDGISGANVLTF. For the CDR3, the DNA is TGTGCCAGCAGCCTCCGGGACGGAATCTCTGGGGCCAACGTCCTGACTTTC.

The gene calls are TRBV5-1 and TRBJ2-1, with D perhaps TRBD2 (7 bases). The length of the CDR3 is 16 residues. V gave up 0 bases and J gave up 6 bases, with 16 bases separating them. From germline, CDR1 is SGHRS and CDR2 YFSETQ. CDR3 residues: CASSLAHQGGGNEQFF. CDR3 DNA: TGCGCCAGCAGCTTGGCCCATCAGGGAGGGGGCAATGAGCAGTTCTTC.

V is TRBV5-1 and J is TRBJ2-1; 8 nucleotides agree with TRBD2. J gave up 3 bases and V 5 bases, and 10 bases lay outside the gene matches. The CDR3 spans 16 residues. Germline V CDR1 and CDR2: SGHRS, YFSETQ. CDR3 nucleotides: TGCGCCAGCAGACAACCGGGACTAGTGGGCTACAATGAGCAGTTCTTC. This translates into CASRQPGLVGYNEQFF.

The chain employs TRBV24-1 and TRBJ1-1; D may be TRBD1 (5 bases). Germline CDR1 is KGHDR and CDR2 is SFDVKD. Trimming took 1 base from V and 8 from J, leaving 7 bases between them. The CDR3 length is 12 residues. The CDR3 is CATSDFRGEAFF. The CDR3 nucleotides read TGTGCCACCAGTGATTTCCGGGGGGAAGCTTTCTTT.

This clonotype was seen only a few times. The genes are TRBV12-3 or TRBV12-4 and TRBJ2-5; possible D gene TRBD1, 5 bases. CDR3 length equals 13 residues. The V end was cut by 6 bases, the J end by 5 bases, with 13 bases between. The CDR3 DNA sequence: TGTGCCAGCAGGCTAGGGGTCGTGGAGACCCAGTACTTC. Encoded protein: CASRLGVVETQYF.

About this clonotype: A much larger clone sits a single nucleotide away, making a read error possible. The chain uses TRBV20-1 and TRBJ1-1; 7 nucleotides align to TRBD1. CDR1 and CDR2 (germline): DFQATT, SNEGSKA (reference sequence). CDR3 length: 13 residues. J lost 12 bases, V lost 3 bases, and 13 bases had no gene match. In DNA form, the CDR3 reads TGCAGTGCTAGCCTTACCCCGACAGGGAAACCTTTCTTT. It codes for CSASLTPTGKPFF.

The J gene is TRBJ2-3, the V gene TRBV28; either TRBD1 or TRBD2 may fit D (6 bases each). The germline CDR1 and CDR2 sequences are MDHEN and SYDVKM. V lost 2 bases to trimming and J lost 6 bases, with 12 bases between them. The CDR3 has 14 amino acids. The CDR3 DNA reads as TGTGCCAGCAGTTTAAGGAGGGGGTGGGATACGCAGTATTTT. Protein sequence: CASSLRRGWDTQYF.

The V call is TRBV7-2, the J call TRBJ2-2, with 9 bases that match TRBD2. The germline gives CDR1 SGHTA, CDR2 FQGNSA. V was clipped by 0 bases and J by 7 bases; unmatched bases: 3. The CDR3 has 15 residues. CDR3 residues: CASSLALAGSGELFF. The CDR3 DNA is TGTGCCAGCAGCTTAGCCCTAGCGGGAAGCGGGGAGCTGTTTTTT. The complete variable domain, with remaining parts taken from reference TRBV7-2 and TRBJ2-2, reads GAGVSQSPSNKVTEKGKDVELRCDPISGHTALYWYRQSLGQGLEFLIYFQGNSAPDKSGLPSDRFSAERTGGSVSTLTIQRTQQEDSAVYLCASSLALAGSGELFFGEGSRLTVL.

This clonotype was detected many times. The chain combines TRBV9 with TRBJ2-1; D is uncertain. CDR3 length equals 14 residues. CDR1 and CDR2 from the germline V gene are SGDLS and YYNGEE. The ends were cut back, 2 bases at V and 8 bases at J, with 14 bases in the middle. CDR3 in amino acids: CASSVASGEYEQFF. Here the CDR3 DNA reads TGTGCCAGCAGCGTCGCCAGTGGAGAATATGAGCAGTTCTTC.

The sample holds many counts of this clonotype. The chain joins TRBV20-1 to TRBJ2-1, with D hard to call. The CDR3 sequence is 14 residues long. V was cut by 1 base and J by 12 bases, with 19 bases left in between. The germline V gene has CDR1 DFQATT and CDR2 SNEGSKA (reference sequence). The CDR3 DNA is TGCAGTGCTAGAGGTGGGGAACCGACGAACGGGCAGTTCTTC. It is translated as CSARGGEPTNGQFF.

The chain combines TRBV7-9 with TRBJ2-5; D is ambiguous. Trimming took off 2 bases at V and 5 bases at J, with 12 bases between the two ends. The CDR3 consists of 14 residues. Germline assignment: CDR1 SEHNR and CDR2 FQNEAQ (reference sequence). The CDR3 loop reads CASSLFSFSETQYF. CDR3 DNA: TGTGCCAGCAGCTTATTCTCCTTTTCTGAGACCCAGTACTTC.

This clonotype appeared once. The chain links TRBV5-1 to TRBJ2-3; 13 nucleotides align to TRBD2. The germline gives CDR1 SGHRS, CDR2 YFSETQ. Germline trimming cut 2 bases from V and 4 bases from J; bases unmatched to any gene: 4. This CDR3 region has 16 residues. CDR3 sequence (DNA): TGCGCCAGCAGCTTAACTAGCGGGGGGGATTCAGATACGCAGTATTTT. The encoded protein is CASSLTSGGDSDTQYF.

This clonotype was seen a few times. The V call is TRBV6-2 or TRBV6-3, the J call TRBJ1-2; a possible D gene is TRBD1 (6 bases). CDR1 and CDR2 (germline): MNHEY, SVGEGT. This CDR3 is 12 amino acids long. V was shortened by 7 bases and J by 8 bases, with 14 bases between the two germline ends. Here the CDR3 DNA reads TGTGCCAGCAAAACAGGGTACTTCGGCTACACCTTC. Its protein product is CASKTGYFGYTF.

This clonotype was counted ten times or more. The chain employs TRBV12-3 or TRBV12-4 and TRBJ2-3; D unclear. CDR3 length equals 14 residues. With 6 bases removed from V and 2 bases from J, the gap between germline ends came to 12 bases. DNA of the CDR3: TGTGCCAGCAGCTCATTCGCCTTCACAGATACGCAGTATTTT. As protein: CASSSFAFTDTQYF.

This clonotype came up a few times. The CDR3 bases are TGCGCCAGCAGCTCGACGGGGCCTTTCGGAGAGACCCAGTACTTC. Translated, it gives CASSSTGPFGETQYF. This chain uses TRBV5-1 with TRBJ2-5; D may match TRBD1 or TRBD2 (5 bases each). Germline V lookup: CDR1 SGHRS, CDR2 YFSETQ. V was pared by 3 bases and J by 4 bases, with 16 bases between. The CDR3 extends over 15 amino acids.

The sample holds many counts of this clonotype. The rearrangement joins TRBV6-1 to TRBJ2-2; D is uncertain. The CDR3 runs 13 residues. V lost 6 bases to trimming and J lost 5 bases, with 10 bases between them. CDR1 is MNHNS, CDR2 SASEGT, per germline. For the CDR3, the DNA is TGTGCCAGCAGGGAGACTGGGACCGGGGAGCTGTTTTTT. This gives the protein CASRETGTGELFF.

This clonotype was picked up many times. The CDR3 DNA sequence: TGTGCCAGCAGTATTCAAGGGAGCGGGACGGAAAAACTGTTTTTT. Protein: CASSIQGSGTEKLFF. This rearrangement joins TRBV7-2 to TRBJ1-4, with D tentatively TRBD1 (5 bases). The CDR3 consists of 15 residues. Germline CDR1 reads SGHTA; CDR2 reads FQGNSA. V dropped 6 bases and J dropped 8 bases, with 19 bases sitting between them. Combining the CDR3 with reference TRBV7-2 and TRBJ1-4 gives the whole variable domain GAGVSQSPSNKVTEKGKDVELRCDPISGHTALYWYRQSLGQGLEFLIYFQGNSAPDKSGLPSDRFSAERTGGSVSTLTIQRTQQEDSAVYLCASSIQGSGTEKLFFGSGTQLSVL.

This clonotype was seen at least ten times. The chain combines TRBV7-6 with TRBJ2-1; 7 bases fit TRBD1. Trimming took 1 base from V and 4 from J; bases not matched to a gene: 7. The CDR3 has 16 residues. Looked up from germline, CDR1 is SGHVS and CDR2 is FNYEAQ. Here the CDR3 reads CASSLEWTGGYNEQFF. The CDR3 DNA reads as TGTGCCAGCAGCTTAGAGTGGACAGGAGGTTACAATGAGCAGTTCTTC. The complete variable domain, with remaining parts taken from reference TRBV7-6 and TRBJ2-1, reads GAGVSQSPRYKVTKRGQDVALRCDPISGHVSLYWYRQALGQGPEFLTYFNYEAQQDKSGLPNDRFSAERPEGSISTLTIQRTEQRDSAMYRCASSLEWTGGYNEQFFGPGTRLTVL.

The chain is built from TRBV29-1 and TRBJ1-1; D unresolved. V was trimmed by 3 bases and J by 1 base, leaving 12 bases between them. Germline V lookup: CDR1 SQVTM, CDR2 ANQGSEA. The length of the CDR3 is 14 residues. In nucleotides, the CDR3 is TGCAGCGTTGACAGCCCGGTTCAGAACACTGAAGCTTTCTTT. Its protein product is CSVDSPVQNTEAFF. The full variable domain, rest sourced from reference TRBV29-1 and TRBJ1-1, is SAVISQKPSRDICQRGTSLTIQCQVDSQVTMMFWYRQQPGQSLTLIATANQGSEATYESGFVIDKFPISRPNLTFSTLTVSNMSPEDSSIYLCSVDSPVQNTEAFFGQGTRLTVV.